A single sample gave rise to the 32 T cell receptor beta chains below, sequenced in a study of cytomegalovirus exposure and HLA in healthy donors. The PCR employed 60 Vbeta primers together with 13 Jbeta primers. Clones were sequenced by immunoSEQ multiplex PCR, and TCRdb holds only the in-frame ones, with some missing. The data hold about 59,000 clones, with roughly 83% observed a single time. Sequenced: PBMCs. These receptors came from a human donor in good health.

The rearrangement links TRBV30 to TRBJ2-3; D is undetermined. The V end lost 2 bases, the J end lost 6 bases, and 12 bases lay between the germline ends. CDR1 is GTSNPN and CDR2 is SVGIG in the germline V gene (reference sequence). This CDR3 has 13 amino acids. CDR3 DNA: TGTGCCTGGAGTAGTTGGAGCCCCGATACGCAGTATTTT. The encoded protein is CAWSSWSPDTQYF.

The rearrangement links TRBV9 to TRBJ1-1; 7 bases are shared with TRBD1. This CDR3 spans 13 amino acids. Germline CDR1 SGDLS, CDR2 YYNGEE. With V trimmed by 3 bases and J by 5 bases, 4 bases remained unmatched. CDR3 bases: TGTGCCAGCAGCGAAGGGGGCAAAACTGAAGCTTTCTTT. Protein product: CASSEGGKTEAFF.

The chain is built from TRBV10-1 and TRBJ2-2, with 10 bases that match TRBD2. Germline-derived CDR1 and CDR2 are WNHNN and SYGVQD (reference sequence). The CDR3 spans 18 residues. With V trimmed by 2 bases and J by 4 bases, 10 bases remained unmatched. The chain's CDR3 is CASSERPSGGLITGELFF. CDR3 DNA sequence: TGCGCCAGCAGTGAGAGGCCTAGCGGGGGTTTAATCACCGGGGAGCTGTTTTTT.

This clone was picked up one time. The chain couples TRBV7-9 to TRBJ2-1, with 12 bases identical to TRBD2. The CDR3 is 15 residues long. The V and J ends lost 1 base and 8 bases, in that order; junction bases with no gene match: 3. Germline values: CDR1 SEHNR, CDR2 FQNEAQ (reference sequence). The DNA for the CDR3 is TGTGCCAGCAGCTTAGTAACTAGCGGGGGGCATGAGCAGTTCTTC. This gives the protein CASSLVTSGGHEQFF.

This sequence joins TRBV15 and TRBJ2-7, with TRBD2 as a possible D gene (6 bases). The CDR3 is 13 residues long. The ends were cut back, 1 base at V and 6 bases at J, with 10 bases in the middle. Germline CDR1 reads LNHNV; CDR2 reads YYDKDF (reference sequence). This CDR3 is CATSRAPGGEQYF. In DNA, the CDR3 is TGTGCCACCAGCAGAGCCCCCGGGGGCGAGCAGTACTTC.

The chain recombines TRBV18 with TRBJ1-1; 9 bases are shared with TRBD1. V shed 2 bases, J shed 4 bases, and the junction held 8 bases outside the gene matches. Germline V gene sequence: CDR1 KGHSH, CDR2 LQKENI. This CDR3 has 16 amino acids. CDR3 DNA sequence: TGTGCCAGCTCACCATCCCCGGGACAGGGAAGCACTGAAGCTTTCTTT. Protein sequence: CASSPSPGQGSTEAFF.

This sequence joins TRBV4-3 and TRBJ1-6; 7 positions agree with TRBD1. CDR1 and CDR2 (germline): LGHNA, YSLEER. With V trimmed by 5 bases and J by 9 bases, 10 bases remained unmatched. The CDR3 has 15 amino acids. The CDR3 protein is CASSASTGEVSPLHF. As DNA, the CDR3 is TGCGCCAGCAGCGCTAGCACAGGGGAGGTTTCACCCCTCCACTTT.

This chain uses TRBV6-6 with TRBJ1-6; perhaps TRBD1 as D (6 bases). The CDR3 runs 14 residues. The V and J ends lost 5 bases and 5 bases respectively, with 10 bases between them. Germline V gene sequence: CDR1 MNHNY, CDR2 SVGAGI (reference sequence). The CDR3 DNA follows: TGTGCCAGCAGTCTACAGGGTGATAATTCACCCCTCCACTTT. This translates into CASSLQGDNSPLHF.

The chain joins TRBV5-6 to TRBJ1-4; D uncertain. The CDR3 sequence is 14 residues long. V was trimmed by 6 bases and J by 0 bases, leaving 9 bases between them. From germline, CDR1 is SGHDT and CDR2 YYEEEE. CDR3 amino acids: CASTSSATNEKLFF. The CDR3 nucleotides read TGTGCCAGCACCTCCAGTGCAACTAATGAAAAACTGTTTTTT. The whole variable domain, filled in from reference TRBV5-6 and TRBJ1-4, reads DAGVTQSPTHLIKTRGQQVTLRCSPKSGHDTVSWYQQALGQGPQFIFQYYEEEERQRGNFPDRFSGHQFPNYSSELNVNALLLGDSALYLCASTSSATNEKLFFGSGTQLSVL.

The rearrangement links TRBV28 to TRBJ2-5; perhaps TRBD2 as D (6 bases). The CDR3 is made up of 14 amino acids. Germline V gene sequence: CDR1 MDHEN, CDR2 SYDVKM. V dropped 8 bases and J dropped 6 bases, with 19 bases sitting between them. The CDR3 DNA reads TGTGCCAGCTCGGTGGTTGCGGGATTAAAGACCCAGTACTTC. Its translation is CASSVVAGLKTQYF.

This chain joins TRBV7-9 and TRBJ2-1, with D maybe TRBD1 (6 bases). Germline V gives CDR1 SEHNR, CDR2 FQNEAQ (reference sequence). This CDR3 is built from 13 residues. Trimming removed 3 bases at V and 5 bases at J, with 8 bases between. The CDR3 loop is CASSLGAHNEQFF. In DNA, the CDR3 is TGTGCCAGCAGCTTGGGGGCCCACAATGAGCAGTTCTTC.

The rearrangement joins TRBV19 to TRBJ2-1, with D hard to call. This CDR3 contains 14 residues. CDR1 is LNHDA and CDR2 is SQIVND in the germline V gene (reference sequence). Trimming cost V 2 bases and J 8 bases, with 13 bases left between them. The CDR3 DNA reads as TGTGCCAGTAGTATACCAGGCCATTCCGATGAGCAGTTCTTC. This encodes CASSIPGHSDEQFF. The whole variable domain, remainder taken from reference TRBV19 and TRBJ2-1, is DGGITQSPKYLFRKEGQNVTLSCEQNLNHDAMYWYRQDPGQGLRLIYYSQIVNDFQKGDIAEGYSVSREKKESFPLTVTSAQKNPTAFYLCASSIPGHSDEQFFGPGTRLTVL.

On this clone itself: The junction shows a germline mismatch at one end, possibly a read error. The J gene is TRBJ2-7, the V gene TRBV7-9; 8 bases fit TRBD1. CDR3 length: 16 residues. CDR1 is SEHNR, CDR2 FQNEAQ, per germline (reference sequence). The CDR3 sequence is CSSSPETGTGNYEQYF. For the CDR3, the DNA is TGTTCCAGCAGCCCCGAGACCGGGACAGGAAACTACGAGCAGTACTTC.

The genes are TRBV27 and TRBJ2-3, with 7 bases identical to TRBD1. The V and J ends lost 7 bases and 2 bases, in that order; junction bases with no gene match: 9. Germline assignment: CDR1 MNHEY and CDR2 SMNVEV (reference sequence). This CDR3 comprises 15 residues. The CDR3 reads CASTRGDRHTDTQYF. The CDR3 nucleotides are TGTGCCAGCACCCGTGGGGACAGACACACAGATACGCAGTATTTT.

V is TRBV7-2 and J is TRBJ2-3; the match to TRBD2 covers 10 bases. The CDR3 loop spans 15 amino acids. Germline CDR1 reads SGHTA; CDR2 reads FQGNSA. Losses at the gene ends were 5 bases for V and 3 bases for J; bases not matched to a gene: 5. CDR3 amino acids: CASSRELAGTDTQYF. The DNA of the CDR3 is TGTGCCAGCAGCCGCGAACTAGCGGGAACAGATACGCAGTATTTT.

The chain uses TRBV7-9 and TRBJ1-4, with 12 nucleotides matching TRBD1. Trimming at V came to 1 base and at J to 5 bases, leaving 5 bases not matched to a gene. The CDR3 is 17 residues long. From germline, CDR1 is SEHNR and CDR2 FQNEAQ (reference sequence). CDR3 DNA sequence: TGTGCCAGCAGCTTAGTGGGACAGGGGGCACTCAATGAAAAACTGTTTTTT. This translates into CASSLVGQGALNEKLFF.

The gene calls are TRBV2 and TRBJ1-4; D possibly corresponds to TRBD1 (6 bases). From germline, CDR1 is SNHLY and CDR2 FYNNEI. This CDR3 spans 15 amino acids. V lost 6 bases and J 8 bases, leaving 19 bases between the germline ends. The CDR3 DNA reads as TGTGCCAGCAGAGGGACATTCAGGGCGGTGGAAAAACTGTTTTTT. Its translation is CASRGTFRAVEKLFF.

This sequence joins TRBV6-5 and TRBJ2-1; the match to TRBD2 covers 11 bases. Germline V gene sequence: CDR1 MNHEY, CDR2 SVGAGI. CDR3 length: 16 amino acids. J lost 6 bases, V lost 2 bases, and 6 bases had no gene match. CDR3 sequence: CASSYSLAGGLNEQFF. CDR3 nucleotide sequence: TGTGCCAGCAGTTACAGCCTAGCGGGAGGACTCAATGAGCAGTTCTTC.

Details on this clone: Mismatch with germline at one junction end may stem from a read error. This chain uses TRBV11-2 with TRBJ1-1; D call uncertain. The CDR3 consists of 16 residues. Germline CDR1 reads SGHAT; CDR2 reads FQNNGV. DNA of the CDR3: TGTGCCAGCAGTTTAGGTCCGTACAGTGTGAACACTGAAGCTTTCTTT. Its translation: CASSLGPYSVNTEAFF.

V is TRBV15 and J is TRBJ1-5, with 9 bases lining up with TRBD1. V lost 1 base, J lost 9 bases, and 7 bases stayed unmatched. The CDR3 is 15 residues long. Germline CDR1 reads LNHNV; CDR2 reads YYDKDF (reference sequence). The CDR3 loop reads CATSRGGDRAWPQHF. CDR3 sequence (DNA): TGTGCCACCAGCAGAGGGGGGGACAGGGCCTGGCCCCAGCATTTT.

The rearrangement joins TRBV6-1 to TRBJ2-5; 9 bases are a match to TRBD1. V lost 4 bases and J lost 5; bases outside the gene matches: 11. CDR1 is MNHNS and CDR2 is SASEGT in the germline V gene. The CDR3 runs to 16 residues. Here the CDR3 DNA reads TGTGCCAGCAGTGCTTTGACAGGGGGTGGGGCGGAGACCCAGTACTTC. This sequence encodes CASSALTGGGAETQYF.

The DNA of the CDR3 is TGTGCCAGCAAATCTACAGGGGCCGCTTTCTTT. As protein: CASKSTGAAFF. The V call is TRBV11-2, the J call TRBJ1-1, with 7 bases lining up with TRBD1. V was pared by 7 bases and J by 11 bases, with 7 bases of the junction left unmatched. CDR1 and CDR2 from the germline V gene are SGHAT and FQNNGV. This CDR3 is built from 11 residues.

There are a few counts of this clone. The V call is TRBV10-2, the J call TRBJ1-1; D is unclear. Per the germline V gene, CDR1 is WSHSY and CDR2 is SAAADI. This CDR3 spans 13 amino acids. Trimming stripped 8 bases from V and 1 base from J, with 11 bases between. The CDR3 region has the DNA TGCGCCAGCGCCGTAACGGGGAACACTGAAGCTTTCTTT. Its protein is CASAVTGNTEAFF.

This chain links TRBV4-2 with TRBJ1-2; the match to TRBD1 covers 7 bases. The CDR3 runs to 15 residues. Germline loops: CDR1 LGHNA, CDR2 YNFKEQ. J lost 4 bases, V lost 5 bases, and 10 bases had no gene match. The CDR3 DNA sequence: TGTGCCAGCAGCGCACGACAGGGAGAGTCCTATGGCTACACCTTC. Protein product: CASSARQGESYGYTF.

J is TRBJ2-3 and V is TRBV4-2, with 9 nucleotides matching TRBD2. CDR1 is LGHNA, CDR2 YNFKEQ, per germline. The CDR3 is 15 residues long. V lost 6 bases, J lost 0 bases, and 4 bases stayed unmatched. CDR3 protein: CASRPLAGSTDTQYF. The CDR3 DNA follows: TGTGCCAGCAGACCGCTAGCGGGAAGCACAGATACGCAGTATTTT.

CDR3 in DNA: TGTGCCAGCAGCCGGCGGGAGCGGGAGTGGACCGGGGAGCTGTTTTTT. This codes for CASSRREREWTGELFF. J is TRBJ2-2 and V is TRBV7-9; 8 positions match TRBD2. The germline gives CDR1 SEHNR, CDR2 FQNEAQ (reference sequence). J gave up 5 bases and V 5 bases, and 10 bases lay outside the gene matches. The length of the CDR3 is 16 residues.

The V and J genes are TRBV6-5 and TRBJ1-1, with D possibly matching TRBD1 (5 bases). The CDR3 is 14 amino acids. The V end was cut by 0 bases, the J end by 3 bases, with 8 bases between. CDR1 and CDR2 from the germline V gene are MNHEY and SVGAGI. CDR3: CASSYSPTDTEAFF. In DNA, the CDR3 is TGTGCCAGCAGTTACTCTCCGACAGACACTGAAGCTTTCTTT.

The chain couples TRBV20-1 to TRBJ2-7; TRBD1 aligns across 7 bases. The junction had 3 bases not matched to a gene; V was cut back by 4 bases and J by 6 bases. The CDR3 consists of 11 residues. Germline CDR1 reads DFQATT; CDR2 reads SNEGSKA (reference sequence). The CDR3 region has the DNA TGCAGTGCTATTAGGGGGCCCGAGCAGTACTTC. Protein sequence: CSAIRGPEQYF.

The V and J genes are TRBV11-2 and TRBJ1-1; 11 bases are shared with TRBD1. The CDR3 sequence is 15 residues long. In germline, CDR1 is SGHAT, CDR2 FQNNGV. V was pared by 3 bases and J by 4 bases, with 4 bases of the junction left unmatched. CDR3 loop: CASSFLGTGGTEAFF. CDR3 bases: TGTGCCAGCAGCTTCCTTGGGACAGGGGGCACTGAAGCTTTCTTT.

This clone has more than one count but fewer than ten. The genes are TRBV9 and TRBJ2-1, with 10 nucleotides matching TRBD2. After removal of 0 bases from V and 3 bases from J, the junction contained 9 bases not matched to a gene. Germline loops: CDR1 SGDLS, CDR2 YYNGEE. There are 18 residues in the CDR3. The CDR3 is CASSVATPTSGDYNEQFF. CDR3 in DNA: TGTGCCAGCAGCGTAGCTACCCCCACTAGCGGGGACTACAATGAGCAGTTCTTC.

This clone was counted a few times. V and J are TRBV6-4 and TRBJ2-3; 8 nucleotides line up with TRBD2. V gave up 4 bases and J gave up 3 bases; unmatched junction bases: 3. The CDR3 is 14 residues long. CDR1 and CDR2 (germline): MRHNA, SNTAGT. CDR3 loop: CASSGGLETDTQYF. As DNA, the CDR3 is TGTGCCAGCAGTGGGGGACTAGAAACAGATACGCAGTATTTT.

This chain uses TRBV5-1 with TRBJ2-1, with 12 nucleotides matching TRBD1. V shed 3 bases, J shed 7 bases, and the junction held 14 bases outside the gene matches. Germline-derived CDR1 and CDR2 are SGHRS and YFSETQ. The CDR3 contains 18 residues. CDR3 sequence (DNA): TGCGCCAGCAGCTCCCGGGACAGGGGGCGCGAGTGGGTTAATGAGCAGTTCTTC. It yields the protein CASSSRDRGREWVNEQFF.